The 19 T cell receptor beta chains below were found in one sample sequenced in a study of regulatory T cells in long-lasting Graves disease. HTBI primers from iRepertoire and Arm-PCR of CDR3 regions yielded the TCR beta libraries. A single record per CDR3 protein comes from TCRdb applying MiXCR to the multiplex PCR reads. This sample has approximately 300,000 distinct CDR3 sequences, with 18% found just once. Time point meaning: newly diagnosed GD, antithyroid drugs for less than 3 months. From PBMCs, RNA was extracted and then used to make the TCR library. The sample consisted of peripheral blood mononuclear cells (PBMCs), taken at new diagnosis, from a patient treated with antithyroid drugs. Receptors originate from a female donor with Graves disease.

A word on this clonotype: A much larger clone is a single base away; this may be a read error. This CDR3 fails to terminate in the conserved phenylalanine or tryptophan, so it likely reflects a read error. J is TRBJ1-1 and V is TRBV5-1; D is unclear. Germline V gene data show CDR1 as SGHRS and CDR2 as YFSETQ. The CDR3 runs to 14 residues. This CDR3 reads CASSSPPGNTEAFL. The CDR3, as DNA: TGTGCCAGCAGCTCCCCCCCCGGAAACACTGAAGCTTTCCTT.

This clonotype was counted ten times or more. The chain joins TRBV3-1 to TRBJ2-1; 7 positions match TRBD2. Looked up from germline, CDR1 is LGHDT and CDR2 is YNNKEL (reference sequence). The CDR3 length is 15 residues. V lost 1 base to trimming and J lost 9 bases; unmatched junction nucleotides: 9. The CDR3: CASSQAAGVRPEQFF. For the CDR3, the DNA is TGTGCCAGCAGCCAAGCGGCGGGAGTAAGGCCTGAGCAGTTCTTC.

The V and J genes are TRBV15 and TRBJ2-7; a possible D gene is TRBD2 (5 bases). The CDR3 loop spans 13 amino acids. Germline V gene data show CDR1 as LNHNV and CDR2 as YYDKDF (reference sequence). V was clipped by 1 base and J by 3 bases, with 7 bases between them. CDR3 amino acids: CATSRAGNYEQYF. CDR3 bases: TGTGCCACCAGCAGAGCGGGGAACTACGAGCAGTACTTC.

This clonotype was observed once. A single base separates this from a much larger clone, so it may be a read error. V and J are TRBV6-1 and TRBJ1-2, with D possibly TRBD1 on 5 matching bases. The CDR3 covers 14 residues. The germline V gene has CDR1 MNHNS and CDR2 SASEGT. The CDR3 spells CAGSGLQANYGYTF. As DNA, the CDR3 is TGTGCCGGCAGTGGTTTACAGGCCAACTATGGCTACACCTTC.

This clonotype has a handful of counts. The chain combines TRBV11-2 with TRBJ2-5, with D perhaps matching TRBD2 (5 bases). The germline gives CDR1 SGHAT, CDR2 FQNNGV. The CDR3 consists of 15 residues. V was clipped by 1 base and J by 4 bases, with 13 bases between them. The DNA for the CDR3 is TGTGCCAGCAGCTTAGTGGCGGCGAGCGGAGAGACCCAGTACTTC. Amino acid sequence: CASSLVAASGETQYF.

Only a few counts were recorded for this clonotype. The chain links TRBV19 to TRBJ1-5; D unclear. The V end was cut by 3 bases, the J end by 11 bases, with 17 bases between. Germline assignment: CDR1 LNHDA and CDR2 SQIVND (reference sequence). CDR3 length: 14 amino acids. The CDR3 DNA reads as TGTGCCAGTAGTATGCCGGATATATCAGCGGCCCAGCATTTT. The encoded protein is CASSMPDISAAQHF.

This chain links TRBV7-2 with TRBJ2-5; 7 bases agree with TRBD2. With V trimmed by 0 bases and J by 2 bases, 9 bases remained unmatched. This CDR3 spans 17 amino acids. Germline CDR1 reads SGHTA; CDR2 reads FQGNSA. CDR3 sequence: CASSLALGSGYQETQYF. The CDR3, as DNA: TGTGCCAGCAGCTTAGCGCTGGGTAGCGGGTATCAAGAGACCCAGTACTTC. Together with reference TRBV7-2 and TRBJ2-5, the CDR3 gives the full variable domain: GAGVSQSPSNKVTEKGKDVELRCDPISGHTALYWYRQSLGQGLEFLIYFQGNSAPDKSGLPSDRFSAERTGGSVSTLTIQRTQQEDSAVYLCASSLALGSGYQETQYFGPGTRLLVL.

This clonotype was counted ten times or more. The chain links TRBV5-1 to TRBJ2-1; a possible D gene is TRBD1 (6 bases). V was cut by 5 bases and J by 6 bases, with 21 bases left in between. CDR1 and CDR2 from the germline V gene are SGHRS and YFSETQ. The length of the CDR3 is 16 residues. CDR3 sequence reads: CASRDGLTGLPNEQFF. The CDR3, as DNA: TGCGCCAGCAGAGACGGACTGACAGGCCTCCCCAATGAGCAGTTCTTC.

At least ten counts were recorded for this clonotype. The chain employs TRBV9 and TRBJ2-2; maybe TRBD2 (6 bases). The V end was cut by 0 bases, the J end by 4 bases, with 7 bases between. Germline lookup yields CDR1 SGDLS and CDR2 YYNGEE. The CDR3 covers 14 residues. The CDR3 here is CASSVVGGTGELFF. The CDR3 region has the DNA TGTGCCAGCAGCGTAGTCGGGGGCACCGGGGAGCTGTTTTTT.

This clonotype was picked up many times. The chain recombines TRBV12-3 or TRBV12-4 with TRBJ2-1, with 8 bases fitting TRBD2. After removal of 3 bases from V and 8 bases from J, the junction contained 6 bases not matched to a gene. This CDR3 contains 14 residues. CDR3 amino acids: CASSFGPRGDEQFF. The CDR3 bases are TGTGCCAGCAGTTTTGGACCGCGGGGGGATGAGCAGTTCTTC.

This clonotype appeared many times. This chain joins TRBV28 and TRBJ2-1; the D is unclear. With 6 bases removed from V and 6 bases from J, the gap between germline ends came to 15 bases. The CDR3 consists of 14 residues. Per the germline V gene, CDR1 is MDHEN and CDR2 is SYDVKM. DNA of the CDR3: TGTGCCAGCAGCGGCGATCCACGGCTCAATGAGCAGTTCTTC. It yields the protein CASSGDPRLNEQFF.

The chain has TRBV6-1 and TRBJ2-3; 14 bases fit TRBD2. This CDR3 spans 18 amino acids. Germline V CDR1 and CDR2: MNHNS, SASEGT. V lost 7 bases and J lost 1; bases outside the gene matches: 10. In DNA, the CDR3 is TGTGCCAGCACCCGAGGGGGACTAGCGGGAGAGGGCACAGATACGCAGTATTTT. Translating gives CASTRGGLAGEGTDTQYF.

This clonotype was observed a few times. CDR3 DNA: TGTGCCAGCAGTTACTCGCTCTTGAACACCGGGGAGCTGTTTTTT. It codes for CASSYSLLNTGELFF. The chain couples TRBV6-5 to TRBJ2-2; no firm D call. V lost 0 bases, J lost 1 base, and 6 bases lay in between. Germline V gene lookup returns CDR1 MNHEY and CDR2 SVGAGI. CDR3 length: 15 residues.

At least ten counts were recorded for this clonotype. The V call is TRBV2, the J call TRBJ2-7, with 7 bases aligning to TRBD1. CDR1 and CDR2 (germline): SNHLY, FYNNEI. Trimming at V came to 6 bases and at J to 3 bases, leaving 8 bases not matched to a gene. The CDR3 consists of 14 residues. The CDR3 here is CASRDRDRGYEQYF. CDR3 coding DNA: TGTGCCAGCAGGGACCGGGACAGAGGCTACGAGCAGTACTTC.

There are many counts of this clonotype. The CDR3 DNA is TGTGCCAGCTCTCAGACTAGCGGCTACAATGAGCAGTTCTTC. This sequence encodes CASSQTSGYNEQFF. The chain uses TRBV28 and TRBJ2-1; 9 nucleotides match TRBD2. The CDR3 totals 14 residues. V lost 8 bases to trimming and J lost 3 bases; unmatched junction nucleotides: 5. Germline lookup yields CDR1 MDHEN and CDR2 SYDVKM.

CDR3 in amino acids: CASRVASSYEQYF. In DNA, the CDR3 is TGTGCCAGCCGGGTGGCCAGCTCCTACGAGCAGTACTTC. The chain recombines TRBV12-3 or TRBV12-4 with TRBJ2-7, with D hard to call. CDR3 size: 13 residues. V was trimmed by 8 bases and J by 0 bases, leaving 11 bases between them.

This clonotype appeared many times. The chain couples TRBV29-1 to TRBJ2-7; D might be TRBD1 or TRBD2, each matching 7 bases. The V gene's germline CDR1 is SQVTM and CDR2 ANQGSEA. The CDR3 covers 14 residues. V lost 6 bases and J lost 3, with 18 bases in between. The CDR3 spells CSVHQGGPVYEQYF. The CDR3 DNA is TGCAGCGTGCATCAGGGGGGGCCTGTCTACGAGCAGTACTTC.

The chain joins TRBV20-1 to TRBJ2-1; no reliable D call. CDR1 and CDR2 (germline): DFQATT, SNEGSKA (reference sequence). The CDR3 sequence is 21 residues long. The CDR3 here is CPRGPRTVTETTESSYNEQFF. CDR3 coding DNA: TGCCCGCGAGGACCTAGGACGGTTACCGAAACAACCGAGAGCTCCTACAATGAGCAGTTCTTC.

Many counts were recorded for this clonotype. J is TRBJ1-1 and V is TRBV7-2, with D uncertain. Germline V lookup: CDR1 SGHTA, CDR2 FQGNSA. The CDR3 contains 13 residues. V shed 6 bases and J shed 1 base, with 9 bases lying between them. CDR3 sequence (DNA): TGTGCCAGCAGAAGCGGAGCGAACACTGAAGCTTTCTTT. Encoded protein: CASRSGANTEAFF.